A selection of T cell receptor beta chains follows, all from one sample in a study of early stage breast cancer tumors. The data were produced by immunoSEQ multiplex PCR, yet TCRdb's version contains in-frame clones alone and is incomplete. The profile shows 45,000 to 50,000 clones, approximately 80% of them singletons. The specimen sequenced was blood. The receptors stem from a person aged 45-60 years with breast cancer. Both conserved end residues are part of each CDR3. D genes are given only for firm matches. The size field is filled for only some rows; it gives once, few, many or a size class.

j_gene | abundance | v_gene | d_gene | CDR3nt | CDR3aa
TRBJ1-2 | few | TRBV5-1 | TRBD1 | TGCGCCAGCAGCCCGACAGGGCGCTATGGCTACACCTTC | CASSPTGRYGYTF
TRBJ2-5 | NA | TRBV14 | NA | TGTGCCAGCAGCCAGGCAGACAGGTATCACGAGACCCAGTACTTC | CASSQADRYHETQYF
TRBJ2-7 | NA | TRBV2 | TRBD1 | TGTGCCAGCAGAAGGGACAGGCCCTCCTACGAGCAGTACTTC | CASRRDRPSYEQYF
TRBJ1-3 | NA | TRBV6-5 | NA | TGTGCCAGCAGTTACTCCGGTTCTGGAAACACCATATATTTT | CASSYSGSGNTIYF
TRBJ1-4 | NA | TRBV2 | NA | TGTGCCAGCAGTAAGGCAGGGGCTGTTGAAAAACTGTTTTTT | CASSKAGAVEKLFF
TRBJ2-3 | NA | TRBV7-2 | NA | TGTGCCAGCAGCTTAGGGGTCGGAGGGGTAGCAGATACGCAGTATTTT | CASSLGVGGVADTQYF
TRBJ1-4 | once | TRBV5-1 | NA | TGCGCCAGCAGTCTTGGAATTTATCGGGAGGATGAAAAACTGTTTTTT | CASSLGIYREDEKLFF
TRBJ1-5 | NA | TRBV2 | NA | TGTGCCAGCACTGTCGAGGCCCCGGGCAGAAATCAGCCCCAGCATTTT | CASTVEAPGRNQPQHF
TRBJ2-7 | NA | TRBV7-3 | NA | TGTGCCAGCAGCTCTTCTCCGGGAGCCCCCTACGAGCAGTACTTC | CASSSSPGAPYEQYF
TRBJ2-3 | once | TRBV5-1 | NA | TGCGCCAGCAGCCTAGAGAGGGATACGCAGTATTTT | CASSLERDTQYF
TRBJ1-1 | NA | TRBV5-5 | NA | TGTGCCAGTACCAGACAGGATGGAGACACTGAAGCTTTCTTT | CASTRQDGDTEAFF
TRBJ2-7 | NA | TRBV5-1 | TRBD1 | TGCGCCAGCAGCTTGGATGGCAGGGGGCCGGCGCAGTACTTC | CASSLDGRGPAQYF
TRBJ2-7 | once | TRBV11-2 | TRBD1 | TGTGCCAGCAGCTTAAGGGACAGCACCTACGAGCAGTACTTC | CASSLRDSTYEQYF
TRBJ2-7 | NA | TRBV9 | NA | TGTGCCAGCAGCGTGCAGGGTGGTGGGTACGAGCAGTACTTC | CASSVQGGGYEQYF
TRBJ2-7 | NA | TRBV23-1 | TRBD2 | TGCGCCAGCAGGTTGGGTGGACTAGCGGCGGGAGAGCAGTACTTC | CASRLGGLAAGEQYF
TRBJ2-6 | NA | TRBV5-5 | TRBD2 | TGTGCCAGCAGCTTAGGACTAGCGAACTCTGGGGCCAACGTCCTGACTTTC | CASSLGLANSGANVLTF
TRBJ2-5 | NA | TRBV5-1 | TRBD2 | TGCGCCAGCAGCTTGTCTGGGCGGGGGGAAAGCGAGACCCAGTACTTC | CASSLSGRGESETQYF
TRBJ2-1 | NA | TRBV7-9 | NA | TGTGCCAGCAGCGTAGCCTGGGACTTCAACAATGAGCAGTTCTTC | CASSVAWDFNNEQFF
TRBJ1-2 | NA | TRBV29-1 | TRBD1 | TGCAGCGTCACAAGACAGGGGCCCGTTCCTGGCTACACCTTC | CSVTRQGPVPGYTF
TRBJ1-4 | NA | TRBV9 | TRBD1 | TGTGCCAGCAGCGCGACAGGGGTCTATAATGAAAAACTGTTTTTT | CASSATGVYNEKLFF
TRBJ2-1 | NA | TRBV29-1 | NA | TGCAGCGCCTGGAGGCAGGGGACACGCAATGAGCAGTTCTTC | CSAWRQGTRNEQFF
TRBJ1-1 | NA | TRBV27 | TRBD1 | TGTGCCAGCATCAGGACAGGGCCCGGAATTGAAGCTTTCTTT | CASIRTGPGIEAFF
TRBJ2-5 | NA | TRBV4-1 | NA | TGCGCCAGCAGCCAAGGTGGGGGGCGCGGGGAGACCCAGTACTTC | CASSQGGGRGETQYF
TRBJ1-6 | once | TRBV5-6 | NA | TGTGCCAGCAGCTTGGTGTCGAATTCACCCCTCCACTTT | CASSLVSNSPLHF
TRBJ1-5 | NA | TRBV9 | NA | TGTGCCAGCAGCGTGGGGGGGGTCAGTCAGCCCCAGCATTTT | CASSVGGVSQPQHF
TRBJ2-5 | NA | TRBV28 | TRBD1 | TGTGCCAGCAGTTTACCGTCGACAGGGGGAGAGACCCAGTACTTC | CASSLPSTGGETQYF
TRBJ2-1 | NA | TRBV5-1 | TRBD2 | TGCGCCAGCAGCCTAGGACTAGCGGGAAACAATGAGCAGTTCTTC | CASSLGLAGNNEQFF
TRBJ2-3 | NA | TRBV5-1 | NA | TGCGCCAGCAGCTTAAAAACGATCTTGACAGGACCTAGCACAGATACGCAGTATTTT | CASSLKTILTGPSTDTQYF
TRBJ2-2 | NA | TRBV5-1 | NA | TGCGCCAGCAAGGTCGGCCCTCCGAACACCGGGGAGCTGTTTTTT | CASKVGPPNTGELFF
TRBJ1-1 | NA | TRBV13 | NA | TGTGCCAGCAGCCTTTTACAGGGGAACACTGAAGCTTTCTTT | CASSLLQGNTEAFF
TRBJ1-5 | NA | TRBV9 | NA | TGTGCCAGCGGACAAGGAGGTAATCAGCCCCAGCATTTT | CASGQGGNQPQHF
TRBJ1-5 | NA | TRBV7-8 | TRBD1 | TGTGCCAGCAGCCTCCCAGACAGGGGCTGGGATCAGCCCCAGCATTTT | CASSLPDRGWDQPQHF
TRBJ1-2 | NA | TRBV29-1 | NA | TGCAGCGTTGAAGATAACTATGGCTACACCTTC | CSVEDNYGYTF
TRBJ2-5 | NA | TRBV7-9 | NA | TGTGCCAGCAGCCAACAGGACACGGAGTACCAAGAGACCCAGTACTTC | CASSQQDTEYQETQYF
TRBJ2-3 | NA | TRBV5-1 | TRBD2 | TGCGCCAGCAGCTTGGTTAGCGGGGGACCCTCCACAGATACGCAGTATTTT | CASSLVSGGPSTDTQYF
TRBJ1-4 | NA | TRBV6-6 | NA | TGTGCCAGCAGTAACCAACCGTACTCCGAAGTCAAAAAACTGTTTTTT | CASSNQPYSEVKKLFF
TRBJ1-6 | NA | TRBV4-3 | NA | TGCGCCAGCAGCCAAGATAGGGACGGTAATTCACCCCTCCACTTT | CASSQDRDGNSPLHF
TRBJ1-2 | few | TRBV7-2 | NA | TGTGCCAGCAGCCCGAACAGCTATGGCTACACCTTC | CASSPNSYGYTF
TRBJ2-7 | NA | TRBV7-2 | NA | TGTGCCAGCAGCTTCTCTTCCCAGAGCTCCTACGAGCAGTACTTC | CASSFSSQSSYEQYF
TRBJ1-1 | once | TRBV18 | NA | TGTGCCAGCTCACCACGTTCGAATACTGAAGCTTTCTTT | CASSPRSNTEAFF
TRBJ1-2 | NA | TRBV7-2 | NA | TGTGCCAGCAGCTTAGCGGAGGGCGGAAGCTACACCTTC | CASSLAEGGSYTF
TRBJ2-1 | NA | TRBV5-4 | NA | TGTGCCAGCAGCTTAGATGGGGGGGCGTCGGGCAATGAGCAGTTCTTC | CASSLDGGASGNEQFF
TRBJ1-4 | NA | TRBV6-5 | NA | TGTGCCAGCAGTTACTGGGCTGCCATTGCAAATGAAAAACTGTTTTTT | CASSYWAAIANEKLFF
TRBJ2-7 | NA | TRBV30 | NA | TGTGCCGGAGGGCCGGGTTACGAGCAGTACTTC | CAGGPGYEQYF
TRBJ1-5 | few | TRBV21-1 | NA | TGTGCCAACAGGATGAGCAATCAGCCCCAGCATTTT | CANRMSNQPQHF
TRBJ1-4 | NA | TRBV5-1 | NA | TGCGCCAGCAGCTTGGGGGGAGCTAGGACATTTGAAAAACTGTTTTTT | CASSLGGARTFEKLFF
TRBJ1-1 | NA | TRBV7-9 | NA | TGTGCCAGCAGTCGGAACACTGAAGCTTTCTTT | CASSRNTEAFF
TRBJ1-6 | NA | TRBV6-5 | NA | TGTGCCAGCAGTTACTCAGACCGTATACCCAATTCACCCCTCCACTTT | CASSYSDRIPNSPLHF
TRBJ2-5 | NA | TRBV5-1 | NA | TGCGCCAGCAGTGACAGATTGGGGCCTGGGGCCCAGTACTTC | CASSDRLGPGAQYF
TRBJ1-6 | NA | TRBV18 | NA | TGTGCCAGCTCACCGACGGCCGGCCCCAACAGGGTGAGGAGTTCACCCCTCCACTTT | CASSPTAGPNRVRSSPLHF
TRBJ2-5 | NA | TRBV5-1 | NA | TGCGCCAGCAGCTCCATAGACTTCAGGGAGACCCAGTACTTC | CASSSIDFRETQYF
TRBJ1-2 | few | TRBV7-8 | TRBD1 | TGTGCCAGCAGCCAGACAGGGTCTAACTATGGCTACACCTTC | CASSQTGSNYGYTF
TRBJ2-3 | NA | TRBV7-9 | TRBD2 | TGTGCCAGCAGCCGCTGGACTAGCGGGCTCGCGGATACGCAGTATTTT | CASSRWTSGLADTQYF
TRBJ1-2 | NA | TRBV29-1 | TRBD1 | TGCAGCGTGCAGACCCTCAGGGGGGGCGGCTATGGCTACACCTTC | CSVQTLRGGGYGYTF